This T cell receptor beta chain was identified in a study of cytotoxic CD8 clonotypes in ibrutinib-treated CLL. Study background: The group held 11 relapsed/refractory and roughly 14 treatment-naive patients, with under 18 IGHV unmutated.

V was trimmed by 5 bases and J by 0 bases, leaving 11 bases between them. Germline V CDR1 and CDR2: SGHTA, FQGNSA. The CDR3 is 15 residues long. Using immunoSEQ multiplex PCR, the repertoire was profiled, and TCRdb retains in-frame clones only, with some absent. This sample has about 120,000 clones, with approximately 83% found just once. The chain joins TRBV7-2 to TRBJ2-1; the D gene is possibly TRBD1 (5 bases). This TCR was sampled from a human donor with chronic lymphocytic leukemia. This specimen was PBMCs, taken after 24 months of ibrutinib treatment. The CDR3 nucleotides read TGTGCCAGCAGCCGACAGATTAACTCCTACAATGAGCAGTTCTTC. It yields the protein CASSRQINSYNEQFF.